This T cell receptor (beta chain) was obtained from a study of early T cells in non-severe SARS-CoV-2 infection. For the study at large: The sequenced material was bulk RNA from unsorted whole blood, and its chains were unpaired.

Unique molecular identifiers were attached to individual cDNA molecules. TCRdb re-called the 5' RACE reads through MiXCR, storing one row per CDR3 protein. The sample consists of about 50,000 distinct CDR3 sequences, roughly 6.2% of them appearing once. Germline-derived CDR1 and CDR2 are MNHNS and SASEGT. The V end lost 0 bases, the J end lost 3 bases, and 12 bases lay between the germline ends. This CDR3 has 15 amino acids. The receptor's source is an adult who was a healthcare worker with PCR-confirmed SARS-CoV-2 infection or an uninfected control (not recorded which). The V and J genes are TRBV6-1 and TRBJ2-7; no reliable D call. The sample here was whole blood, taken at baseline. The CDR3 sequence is CASSEALRYFYEQYF. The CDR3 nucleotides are TGTGCCAGCAGTGAAGCGCTAAGGTACTTCTACGAGCAGTACTTC.